What follows is one T cell receptor beta chain and its context. This entry is derived from a study of CD8 T cells in Susac syndrome. Sequencing of TCR beta, carried out with a high-throughput approach, was applied to CD8+ and CD4+ T cells from the blood. Included as multiple sclerosis controls were treatment-naive patients who had stable or active relapsing-remitting disease. TEMRA cells were FACS-enriched, unlike CD8+ and CD4+ T cells, which were negatively isolated. V dropped 5 bases and J dropped 1; count of bases not matched to a gene: 3. The CDR3 spans 13 residues. The V gene's germline CDR1 is DFQATT and CDR2 SNEGSKA (reference sequence). Random hexamers were used to reverse transcribe about 0.45 to 1 ug of RNA. Multiplex immunoSEQ PCR targeted 54 Vbeta and 13 Jbeta TCR beta segments. In TCRdb, the immunoSEQ multiplex PCR reads were re-called with MiXCR into one record per CDR3 protein. The table records roughly 150,000 distinct CDR3 sequences, approximately 93% of them present only once.

This clonotype was sampled from a human donor with multiple sclerosis. What was sequenced was CD4+ T cells from PBMCs. The rearrangement joins TRBV20-1 to TRBJ2-5; 8 bases are a match to TRBD1. This chain's CDR3 is CSAPDRGQETQYF. DNA of the CDR3: TGCAGTGCTCCAGACAGGGGCCAAGAGACCCAGTACTTC.